This entry describes one T cell receptor (beta chain). The germline V gene has CDR1 KGHDR and CDR2 SFDVKD. V shed 3 bases and J 4 bases; nucleotides not matched to a gene: 2. The CDR3 is 14 amino acids. This entry comes from a study of T cells in Graves' hyperthyroidism and ophthalmopathy. Amplified regions were TCR beta CDR3 sequences from RNA transcripts. A set of HTBI primers served as the primers for a first-round RT-PCR of the TCR CDR3. TCRdb processed the multiplex PCR reads anew with MiXCR; each CDR3 protein has one entry. The table lists 600,000 to 700,000 distinct CDR3 sequences, about 45% of them singletons.

V gene TRBV24-1 combines with J gene TRBJ1-2, with 9 bases matching TRBD1. The material sequenced was peripheral blood or thyroid tissue (not recorded which). The TCR was taken from an adult man with Graves' disease, either hyperthyroidism or ophthalmopathy (not recorded which). The CDR3 DNA follows: TGTGCCACCAGTGATGGACAGGGGATCTATGGCTACACCTTC. This translates into CATSDGQGIYGYTF.